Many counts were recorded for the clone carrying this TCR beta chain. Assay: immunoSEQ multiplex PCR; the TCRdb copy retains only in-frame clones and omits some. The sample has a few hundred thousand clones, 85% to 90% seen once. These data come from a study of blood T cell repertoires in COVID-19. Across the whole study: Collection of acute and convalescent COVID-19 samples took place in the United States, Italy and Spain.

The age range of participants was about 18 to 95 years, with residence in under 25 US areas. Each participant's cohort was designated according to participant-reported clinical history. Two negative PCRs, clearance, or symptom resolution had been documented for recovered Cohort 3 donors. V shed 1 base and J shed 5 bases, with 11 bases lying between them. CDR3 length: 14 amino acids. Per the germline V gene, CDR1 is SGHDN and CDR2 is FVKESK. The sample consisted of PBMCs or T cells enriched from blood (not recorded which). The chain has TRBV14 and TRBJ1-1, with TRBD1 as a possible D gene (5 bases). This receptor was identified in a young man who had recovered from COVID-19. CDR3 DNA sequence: TGTGCCAGCAGCCAAGTTCAGACAGAGACTGAAGCTTTCTTT. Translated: CASSQVQTETEAFF.